The subject of this entry is one TCR beta chain. The CDR3 extends over 12 amino acids. Trimming stripped 2 bases from V and 0 bases from J, with 1 base between. Germline lookup yields CDR1 SGHRS and CDR2 YFSETQ. The record originates from a study of T cells after somatic rescue of genetic block. Data came from immunoSEQ multiplex PCR; TCRdb stores just in-frame clones and leaves some out. The sample shows about 12,000 clones, roughly 70% of them seen only once. The receptor comes from a boy aged 5-17 years. The sequenced sample was peripheral blood mononuclear cells (PBMCs). The chain joins TRBV5-1 to TRBJ2-3; D gene uncertain. In DNA form, the CDR3 reads TGCGCCAGCAGCTTCAGCACAGATACGCAGTATTTT. Amino acids: CASSFSTDTQYF.